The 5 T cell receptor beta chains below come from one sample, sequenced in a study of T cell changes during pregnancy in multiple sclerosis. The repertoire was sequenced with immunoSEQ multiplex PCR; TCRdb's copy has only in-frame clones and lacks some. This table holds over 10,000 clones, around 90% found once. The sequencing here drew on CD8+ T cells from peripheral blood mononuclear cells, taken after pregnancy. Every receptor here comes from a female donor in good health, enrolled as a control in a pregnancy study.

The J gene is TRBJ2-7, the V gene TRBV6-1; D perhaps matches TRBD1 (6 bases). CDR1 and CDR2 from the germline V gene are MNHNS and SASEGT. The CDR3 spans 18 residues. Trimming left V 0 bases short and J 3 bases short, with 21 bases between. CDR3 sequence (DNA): TGTGCCAGCAGTGAAGCCCCCAATGTGGGCAGGGGTCTCTACGAGCAGTACTTC. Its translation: CASSEAPNVGRGLYEQYF.

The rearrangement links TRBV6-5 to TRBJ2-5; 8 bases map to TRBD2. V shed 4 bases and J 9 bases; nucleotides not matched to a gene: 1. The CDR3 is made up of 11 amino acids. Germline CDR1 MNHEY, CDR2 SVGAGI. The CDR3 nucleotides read TGTGCCAGCAGTTCGGGGGGGGCCCAGTACTTC. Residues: CASSSGGAQYF.

CDR3 region: CASSLVSSGSSYEQYF. CDR3 DNA: TGTGCCAGCAGCTTAGTGAGTAGCGGGTCTTCCTACGAGCAGTACTTC. V usage is TRBV11-2 and J usage is TRBJ2-7, with 7 positions matching TRBD2. V lost 1 base to trimming and J lost 1 base; unmatched junction nucleotides: 7. The CDR3 consists of 16 residues. The germline V gene has CDR1 SGHAT and CDR2 FQNNGV. The full variable domain, with the rest looked up from reference TRBV11-2 and TRBJ2-7, is EAGVAQSPRYKIIEKRQSVAFWCNPISGHATLYWYQQILGQGPKLLIQFQNNGVVDDSQLPKDRFSAERLKGVDSTLKIQPAKLEDSAVYLCASSLVSSGSSYEQYFGPGTRLTVT.

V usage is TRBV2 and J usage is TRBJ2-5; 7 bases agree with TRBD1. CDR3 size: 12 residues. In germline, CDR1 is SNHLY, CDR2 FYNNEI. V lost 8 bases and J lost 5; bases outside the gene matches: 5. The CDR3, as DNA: TGTGCCAGCGGGCAGGGGGATGAGACCCAGTACTTC. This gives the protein CASGQGDETQYF.

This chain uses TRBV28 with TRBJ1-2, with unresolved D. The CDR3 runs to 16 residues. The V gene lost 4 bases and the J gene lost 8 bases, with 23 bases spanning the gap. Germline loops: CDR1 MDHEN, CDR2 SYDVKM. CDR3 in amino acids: CASSSDPSGRGPGYTF. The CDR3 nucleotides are TGTGCCAGCAGTTCCGACCCCTCGGGCAGAGGGCCCGGCTACACCTTC.